This T cell receptor (beta chain) was sequenced in a study of blood T cell repertoires in COVID-19. Profiling relied on immunoSEQ multiplex PCR, and the TCRdb table lists in-frame clones only, not all of them. The sample records around 86,000 clones, about 87% being singletons. V gave up 5 bases and J gave up 2 bases; unmatched junction bases: 11. This CDR3 spans 16 amino acids. In germline, CDR1 is SGHRS, CDR2 YFSETQ. This TCR was recovered from a human donor with acute or convalescent COVID-19. The donor label of this sample is uncertain. The genes are TRBV5-1 and TRBJ2-7, with 9 nucleotides matching TRBD2. Sequenced input: peripheral blood. This chain's CDR3 is CASRTTPSGVAYEQYF. The CDR3 DNA sequence: TGCGCCAGCAGGACTACCCCTAGCGGGGTAGCCTACGAGCAGTACTTC. Combining the CDR3 with reference TRBV5-1 and TRBJ2-7 gives the whole variable domain KAGVTQTPRYLIKTRGQQVTLSCSPISGHRSVSWYQQTPGQGLQFLFEYFSETQRNKGNFPGRFSGRQFSNSRSEMNVSTLELGDSALYLCASRTTPSGVAYEQYFGPGTRLTVT.